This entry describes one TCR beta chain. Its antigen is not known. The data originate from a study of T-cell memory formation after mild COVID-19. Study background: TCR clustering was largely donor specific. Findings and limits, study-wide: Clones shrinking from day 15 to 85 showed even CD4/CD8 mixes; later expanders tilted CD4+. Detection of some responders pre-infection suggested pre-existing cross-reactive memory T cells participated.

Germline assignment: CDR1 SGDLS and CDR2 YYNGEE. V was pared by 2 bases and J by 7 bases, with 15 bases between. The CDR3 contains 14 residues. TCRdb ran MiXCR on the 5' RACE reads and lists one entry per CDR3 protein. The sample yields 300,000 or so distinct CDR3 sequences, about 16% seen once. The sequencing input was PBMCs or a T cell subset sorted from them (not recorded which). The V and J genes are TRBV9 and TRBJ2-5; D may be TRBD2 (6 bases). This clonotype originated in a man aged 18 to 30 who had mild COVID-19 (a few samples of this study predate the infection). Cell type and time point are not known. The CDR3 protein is CASSVSGPPGTQYF. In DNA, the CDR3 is TGTGCCAGCAGCGTTAGCGGTCCGCCTGGGACCCAGTACTTC.